Listed below are T cell receptor beta chains from one sample, sequenced in a study of T cells in Graves' hyperthyroidism and ophthalmopathy. Via MiXCR, TCRdb re-called the multiplex PCR reads, giving one row per CDR3 protein. The sample lists 300,000 to 400,000 distinct CDR3 sequences; more than 11% were seen once. The sample consisted of blood. All receptors come from a woman aged 60-75 years with Graves' hyperthyroidism. Each CDR3 is given with its conserved first and last residue. The order of the fields is V gene, J gene, D gene, CDR3 protein. D genes are given only for firm matches.

V gene: TRBV12-3/TRBV12-4; J gene: TRBJ1-2; D gene: TRBD1; CDR3 protein: CASSFRTGVGYTF
V gene: TRBV11-3; J gene: TRBJ2-1; D gene: TRBD2; CDR3 protein: CASSFSGNSYNEQFF
V gene: TRBV7-2; J gene: TRBJ1-4; D gene: .; CDR3 protein: CASSLSDSPNEKLFF
V gene: TRBV20-1; J gene: TRBJ1-1; D gene: .; CDR3 protein: CSASSTMNTEAFF
V gene: TRBV30; J gene: TRBJ1-5; D gene: .; CDR3 protein: CAWSPGGGGSWSPQHF
V gene: TRBV4-1; J gene: TRBJ2-1; D gene: .; CDR3 protein: CASSPGSSVHNEQFF
V gene: TRBV30; J gene: TRBJ1-1; D gene: .; CDR3 protein: CAWSSSPKAFF
V gene: TRBV24-1; J gene: TRBJ2-7; D gene: .; CDR3 protein: CATSSGRRSYEQYF
V gene: TRBV7-3; J gene: TRBJ1-1; D gene: .; CDR3 protein: CASSDAGRTEAFF
V gene: TRBV29-1; J gene: TRBJ2-1; D gene: TRBD2; CDR3 protein: CSALAGSSYNEQFF
V gene: TRBV6-1; J gene: TRBJ1-5; D gene: .; CDR3 protein: CASTANSNQPQHF
V gene: TRBV20-1; J gene: TRBJ1-2; D gene: .; CDR3 protein: CSARDPNYGYTF
V gene: TRBV11-2; J gene: TRBJ2-7; D gene: .; CDR3 protein: CATRSWAYEQYF
V gene: TRBV3-1; J gene: TRBJ1-2; D gene: .; CDR3 protein: CASSQVPGAYGYTF
V gene: TRBV6-1; J gene: TRBJ2-7; D gene: .; CDR3 protein: CATTERSSYEQYF
V gene: TRBV7-2; J gene: TRBJ2-6; D gene: .; CDR3 protein: CASSLPLRSGANVLTF
V gene: TRBV2; J gene: TRBJ2-7; D gene: .; CDR3 protein: CASLGAPTYEQYF
V gene: TRBV10-3; J gene: TRBJ2-3; D gene: TRBD2; CDR3 protein: CAISKTSSAQPTQYF
V gene: TRBV7-9; J gene: TRBJ2-1; D gene: TRBD2; CDR3 protein: CASSLRGSPYNEQFF
V gene: TRBV2; J gene: TRBJ2-5; D gene: TRBD1; CDR3 protein: CASSQNTGEETQYF
V gene: TRBV20-1; J gene: TRBJ2-1; D gene: TRBD2; CDR3 protein: CSASLSGRSYNEQFF
V gene: TRBV11-2; J gene: TRBJ2-1; D gene: TRBD1; CDR3 protein: CASSPRDSSYNEQFF
V gene: TRBV20-1; J gene: TRBJ2-7; D gene: TRBD2; CDR3 protein: CSANSFTSGSYEQYF
V gene: TRBV18; J gene: TRBJ2-7; D gene: .; CDR3 protein: CASSPPFYLRWQYF
V gene: TRBV12-3/TRBV12-4; J gene: TRBJ2-1; D gene: TRBD2; CDR3 protein: CASSSGTSGSVYNEQFF
V gene: TRBV6-1; J gene: TRBJ2-7; D gene: .; CDR3 protein: CASRPPRVHEQYF
V gene: TRBV3-1; J gene: TRBJ1-4; D gene: TRBD1; CDR3 protein: CASSQARGTGEKLFF
V gene: TRBV28; J gene: TRBJ2-3; D gene: TRBD2; CDR3 protein: CASSQGLAGSTDTQYF
V gene: TRBV12-3/TRBV12-4; J gene: TRBJ2-3; D gene: .; CDR3 protein: CASRNTDTQYF
V gene: TRBV11-2; J gene: TRBJ1-3; D gene: .; CDR3 protein: CASRRLTGPGNTIYF
V gene: TRBV18; J gene: TRBJ2-4; D gene: .; CDR3 protein: CASSPPGRHPAKNIQYF
V gene: TRBV27; J gene: TRBJ2-7; D gene: .; CDR3 protein: CASSLLQGYEQYF
V gene: TRBV9; J gene: TRBJ2-1; D gene: TRBD2; CDR3 protein: CASGMGLAGATYNEQFF
V gene: TRBV5-1; J gene: TRBJ2-7; D gene: .; CDR3 protein: CASSDWSGEQYF
V gene: TRBV12-3/TRBV12-4; J gene: TRBJ2-3; D gene: .; CDR3 protein: CASISGWNTDTQYF
V gene: TRBV30; J gene: TRBJ1-1; D gene: TRBD1; CDR3 protein: CAWRRDRSTEAFF
V gene: TRBV6-5; J gene: TRBJ2-6; D gene: .; CDR3 protein: CASSYSTAASGANVLTF
V gene: TRBV18; J gene: TRBJ2-1; D gene: TRBD2; CDR3 protein: CASSLPSGNLRGEQFF
V gene: TRBV2; J gene: TRBJ1-2; D gene: .; CDR3 protein: CASSAFLGGYTF
V gene: TRBV12-3/TRBV12-4; J gene: TRBJ1-2; D gene: .; CDR3 protein: CASSFGLLYYGYTF
V gene: TRBV9; J gene: TRBJ2-7; D gene: TRBD2; CDR3 protein: CASSVQGNPSGIYEQYF
V gene: TRBV19; J gene: TRBJ1-1; D gene: .; CDR3 protein: CASRAGAPMNTEAFF
V gene: TRBV6-1; J gene: TRBJ1-1; D gene: .; CDR3 protein: CASSYQGMNTEAFF
V gene: TRBV10-3; J gene: TRBJ2-1; D gene: TRBD2; CDR3 protein: CAISVRLAGFNEQFF
V gene: TRBV20-1; J gene: TRBJ2-5; D gene: TRBD2; CDR3 protein: CSAVAGVLETQYF
V gene: TRBV20-1; J gene: TRBJ1-1; D gene: .; CDR3 protein: CSANPGVEAFF
V gene: TRBV5-1; J gene: TRBJ2-3; D gene: .; CDR3 protein: CASSSTGGGTDTQYF
V gene: TRBV20-1; J gene: TRBJ1-5; D gene: .; CDR3 protein: CSAGDRRGHQPQHF
V gene: TRBV6-1; J gene: TRBJ2-7; D gene: .; CDR3 protein: CASSEIGSGSYEQYF
V gene: TRBV20-1; J gene: TRBJ1-5; D gene: TRBD1; CDR3 protein: CSASYRGISNQPQHF
V gene: TRBV18; J gene: TRBJ2-1; D gene: TRBD1; CDR3 protein: CASSPPQGVSYNEQFF
V gene: TRBV5-4; J gene: TRBJ2-1; D gene: .; CDR3 protein: CAAGAGSTYNEQFF
V gene: TRBV5-5; J gene: TRBJ2-1; D gene: TRBD2; CDR3 protein: CASSDYGGANEQFF
V gene: TRBV5-8; J gene: TRBJ1-5; D gene: TRBD1; CDR3 protein: CASSLRTGTGPQHF
V gene: TRBV9; J gene: TRBJ1-1; D gene: .; CDR3 protein: CASSAGEGRAFF
V gene: TRBV18; J gene: TRBJ1-4; D gene: .; CDR3 protein: CASSPPIGGKNEKLFF
V gene: TRBV28; J gene: TRBJ1-2; D gene: TRBD1; CDR3 protein: CASSLGQGTDYGYTF